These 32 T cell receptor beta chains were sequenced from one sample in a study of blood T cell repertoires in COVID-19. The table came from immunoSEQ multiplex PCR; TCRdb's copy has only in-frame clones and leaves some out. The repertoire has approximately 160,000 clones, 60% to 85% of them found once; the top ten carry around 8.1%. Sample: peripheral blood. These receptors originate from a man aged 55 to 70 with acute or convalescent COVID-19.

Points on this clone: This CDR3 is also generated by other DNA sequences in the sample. The DNA of the CDR3 is TGTGCCAGCAGCTTGGACGGGGAAGAGACCCAGTACTTC. Its protein product is CASSLDGEETQYF. V is TRBV5-6 and J is TRBJ2-5, with D perhaps TRBD2 (5 bases). CDR3 length equals 13 residues. CDR1 and CDR2 (germline): SGHDT, YYEEEE. Trimming removed 0 bases from V and 3 bases from J, with 6 bases in between.

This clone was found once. The CDR3 DNA is TGTGCCAGCAGCCGCGCCGGGACAGGGGGTGGTGAGCAGTACTTC. Translated: CASSRAGTGGGEQYF. This rearrangement joins TRBV5-4 to TRBJ2-7, with 11 bases that match TRBD1. The CDR3 extends over 15 amino acids. V trimming: 4 bases; J trimming: 7 bases; junction bases outside the gene matches: 10. The germline V gene encodes CDR1 SGHNT and CDR2 YYREEE (reference sequence). The full variable domain, in which reference TRBV5-4 and TRBJ2-7 provide the parts outside the CDR3, is ETGVTQSPTHLIKTRGQQVTLRCSSQSGHNTVSWYQQALGQGPQFIFQYYREEENGRGNFPPRFSGLQFPNYSSELNVNALELDDSALYLCASSRAGTGGGEQYFGPGTRLTVT.

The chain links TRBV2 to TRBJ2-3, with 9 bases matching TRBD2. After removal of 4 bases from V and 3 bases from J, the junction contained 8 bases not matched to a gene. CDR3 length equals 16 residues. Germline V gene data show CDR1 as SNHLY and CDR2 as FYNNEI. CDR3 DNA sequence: TGTGCCAGCAGTGGTCACAGCGGGGGGATAACAGATACGCAGTATTTT. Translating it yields CASSGHSGGITDTQYF.

The CDR3 nucleotides read TGTGCCTGGACCCTGACAGGGACGACCACTGAAGCTTTCTTT. This translates into CAWTLTGTTTEAFF. The rearrangement links TRBV30 to TRBJ1-1; 7 bases agree with TRBD1. Trimming at V came to 4 bases and at J to 4 bases, leaving 9 bases not matched to a gene. This CDR3 spans 14 amino acids. Looked up from germline, CDR1 is GTSNPN and CDR2 is SVGIG (reference sequence).

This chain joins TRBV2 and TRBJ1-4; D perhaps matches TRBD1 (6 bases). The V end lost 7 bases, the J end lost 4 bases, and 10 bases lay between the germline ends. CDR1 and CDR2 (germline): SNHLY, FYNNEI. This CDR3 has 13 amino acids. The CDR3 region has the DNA TGTGCCAGCATTGGACAGAGTAATGAAAAACTGTTTTTT. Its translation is CASIGQSNEKLFF.

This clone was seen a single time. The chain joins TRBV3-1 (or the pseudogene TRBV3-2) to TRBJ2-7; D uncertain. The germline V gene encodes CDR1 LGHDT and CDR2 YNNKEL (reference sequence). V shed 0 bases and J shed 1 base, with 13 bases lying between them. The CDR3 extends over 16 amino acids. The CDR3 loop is CASSQDQATGSYEQYF. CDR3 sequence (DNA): TGTGCCAGCAGCCAAGATCAGGCCACCGGATCCTACGAGCAGTACTTC.

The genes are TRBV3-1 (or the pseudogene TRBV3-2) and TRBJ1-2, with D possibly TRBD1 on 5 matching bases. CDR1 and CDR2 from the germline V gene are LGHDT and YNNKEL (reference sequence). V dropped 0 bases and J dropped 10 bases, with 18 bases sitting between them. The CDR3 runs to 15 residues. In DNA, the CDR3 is TGTGCCAGCAGCCAAGAGTTAAAGACAGCGCTGTCCTACACCTTC. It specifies CASSQELKTALSYTF.

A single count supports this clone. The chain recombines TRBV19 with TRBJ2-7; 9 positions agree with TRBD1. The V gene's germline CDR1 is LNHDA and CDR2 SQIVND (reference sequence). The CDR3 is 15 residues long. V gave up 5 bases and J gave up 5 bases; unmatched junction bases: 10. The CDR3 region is CASSEPGQGRDEQYF. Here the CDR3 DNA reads TGTGCCAGTAGTGAACCGGGACAGGGTCGCGACGAGCAGTACTTC.

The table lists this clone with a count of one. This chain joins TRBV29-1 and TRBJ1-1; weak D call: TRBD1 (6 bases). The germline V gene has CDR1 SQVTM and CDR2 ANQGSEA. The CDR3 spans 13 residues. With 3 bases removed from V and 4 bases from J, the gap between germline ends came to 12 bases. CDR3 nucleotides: TGCAGCGTTGACGGGGGGGCGAGCACTGAAGCTTTCTTT. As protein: CSVDGGASTEAFF.

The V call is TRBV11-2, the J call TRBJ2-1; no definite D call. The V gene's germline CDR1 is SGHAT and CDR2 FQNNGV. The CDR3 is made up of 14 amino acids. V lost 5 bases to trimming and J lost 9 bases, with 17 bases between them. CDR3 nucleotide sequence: TGTGCCAGCAGCACCCTGGCAGGATTTAGTGAGCAGTTCTTC. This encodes CASSTLAGFSEQFF.

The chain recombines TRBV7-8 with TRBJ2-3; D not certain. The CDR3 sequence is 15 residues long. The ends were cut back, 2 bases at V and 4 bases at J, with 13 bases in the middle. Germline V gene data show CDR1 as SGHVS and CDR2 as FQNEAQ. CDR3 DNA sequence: TGTGCCAGCAGCTTACTTTCCGCGAGAGCAGATACGCAGTATTTT. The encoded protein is CASSLLSARADTQYF.

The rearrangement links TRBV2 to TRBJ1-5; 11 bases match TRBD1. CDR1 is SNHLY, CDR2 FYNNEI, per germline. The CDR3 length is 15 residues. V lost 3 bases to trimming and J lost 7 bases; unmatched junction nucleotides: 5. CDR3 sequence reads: CASSEGQGVGQPQHF. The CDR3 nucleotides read TGTGCCAGCAGTGAGGGACAGGGGGTAGGACAGCCCCAGCATTTT.

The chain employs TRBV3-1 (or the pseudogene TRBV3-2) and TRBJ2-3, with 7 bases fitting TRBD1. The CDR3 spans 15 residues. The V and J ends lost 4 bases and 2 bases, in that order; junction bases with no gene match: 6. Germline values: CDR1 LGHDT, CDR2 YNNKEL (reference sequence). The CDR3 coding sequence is TGTGCCAGCAGCCCATCGGACAGGATCACAGATACGCAGTATTTT. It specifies CASSPSDRITDTQYF.

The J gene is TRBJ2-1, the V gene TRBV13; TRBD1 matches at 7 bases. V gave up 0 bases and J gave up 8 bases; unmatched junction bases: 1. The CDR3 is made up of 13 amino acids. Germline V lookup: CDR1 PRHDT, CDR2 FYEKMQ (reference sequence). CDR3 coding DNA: TGTGCCAGCAGCTTAGGAGGGGGCCATGAGCAGTTCTTC. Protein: CASSLGGGHEQFF.

CDR3 DNA: TGTGCCAGCGGGGCAATTAACTATGGCTACACCTTC. This translates into CASGAINYGYTF. The chain is built from TRBV2 and TRBJ1-2; TRBD1 is a possible D gene (5 bases). There are 12 residues in the CDR3. The V gene lost 8 bases and the J gene lost 1 base, with 8 bases spanning the gap. Germline CDR1 reads SNHLY; CDR2 reads FYNNEI.

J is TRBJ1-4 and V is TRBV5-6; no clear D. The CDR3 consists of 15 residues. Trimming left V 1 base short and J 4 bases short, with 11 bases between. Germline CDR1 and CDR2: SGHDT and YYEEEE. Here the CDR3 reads CASSLRGFGNEKLFF. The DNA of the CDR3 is TGTGCCAGCAGCTTGCGAGGGTTCGGTAATGAAAAACTGTTTTTT.

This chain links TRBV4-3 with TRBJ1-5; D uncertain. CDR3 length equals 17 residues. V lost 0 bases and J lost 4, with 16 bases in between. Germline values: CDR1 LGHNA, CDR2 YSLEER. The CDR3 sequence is CASSQDVGRLSNQPQHF. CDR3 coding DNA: TGCGCCAGCAGCCAAGATGTGGGCAGATTGTCGAATCAGCCCCAGCATTTT.

The CDR3 loop reads CASSKTRGEGEKLFF. The DNA of the CDR3 is TGTGCCAGCAGTAAAACCAGGGGGGAAGGAGAAAAACTGTTTTTT. The chain carries TRBV2 and TRBJ1-4, with 7 bases matching TRBD1. Looked up from germline, CDR1 is SNHLY and CDR2 is FYNNEI. The CDR3 contains 15 residues. J was trimmed by 8 bases and V by 5 bases; bases with no gene match: 11.

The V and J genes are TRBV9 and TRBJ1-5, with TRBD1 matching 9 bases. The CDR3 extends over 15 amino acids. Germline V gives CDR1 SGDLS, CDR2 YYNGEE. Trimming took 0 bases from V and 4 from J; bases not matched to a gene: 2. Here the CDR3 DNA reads TGTGCCAGCAGCGTAGGGGACAGGGAAAATCAGCCCCAGCATTTT. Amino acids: CASSVGDRENQPQHF.

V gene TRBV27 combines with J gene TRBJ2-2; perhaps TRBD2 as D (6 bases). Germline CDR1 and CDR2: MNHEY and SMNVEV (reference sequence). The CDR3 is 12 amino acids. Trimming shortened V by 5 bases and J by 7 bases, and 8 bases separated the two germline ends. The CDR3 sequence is CASSAGIGELFF. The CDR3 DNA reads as TGTGCCAGCAGTGCGGGAATCGGGGAGCTGTTTTTT.

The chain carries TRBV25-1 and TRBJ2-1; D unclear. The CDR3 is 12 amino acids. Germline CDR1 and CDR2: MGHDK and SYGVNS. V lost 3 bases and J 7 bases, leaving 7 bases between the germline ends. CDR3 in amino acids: CASSDPGNEQFF. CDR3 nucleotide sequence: TGTGCCAGCAGTGACCCCGGGAATGAGCAGTTCTTC.

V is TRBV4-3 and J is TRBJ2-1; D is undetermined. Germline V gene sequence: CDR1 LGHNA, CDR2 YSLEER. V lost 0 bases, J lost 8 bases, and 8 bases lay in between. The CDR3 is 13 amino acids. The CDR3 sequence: CASSQDSGHEQFF. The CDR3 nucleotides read TGCGCCAGCAGCCAAGATTCGGGTCATGAGCAGTTCTTC.

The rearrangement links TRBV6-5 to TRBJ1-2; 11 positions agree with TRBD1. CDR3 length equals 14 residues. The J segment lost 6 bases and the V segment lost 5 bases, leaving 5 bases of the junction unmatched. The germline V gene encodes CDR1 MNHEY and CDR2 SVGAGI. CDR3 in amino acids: CASSPGQGAHGYTF. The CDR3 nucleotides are TGTGCCAGCAGTCCCGGACAGGGGGCGCATGGCTACACCTTC.

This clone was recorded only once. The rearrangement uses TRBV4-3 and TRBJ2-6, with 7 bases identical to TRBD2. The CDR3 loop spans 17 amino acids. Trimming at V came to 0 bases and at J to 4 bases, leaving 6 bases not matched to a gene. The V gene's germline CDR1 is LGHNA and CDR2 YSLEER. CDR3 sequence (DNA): TGCGCCAGCAGCCAAGATCGGGGGGACTCCGGGGCCAACGTCCTGACTTTC. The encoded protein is CASSQDRGDSGANVLTF.

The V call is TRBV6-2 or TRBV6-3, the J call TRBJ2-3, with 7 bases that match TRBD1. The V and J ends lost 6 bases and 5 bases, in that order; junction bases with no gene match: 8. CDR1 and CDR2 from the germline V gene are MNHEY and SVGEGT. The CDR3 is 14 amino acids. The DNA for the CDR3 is TGTGCCAGCAGCCCCACAGGGGCTGGAGATACGCAGTATTTT. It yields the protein CASSPTGAGDTQYF.

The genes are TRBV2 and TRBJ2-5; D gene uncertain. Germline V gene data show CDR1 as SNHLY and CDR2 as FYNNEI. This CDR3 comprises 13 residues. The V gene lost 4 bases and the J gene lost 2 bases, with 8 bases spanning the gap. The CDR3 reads CASSVSQQETQYF. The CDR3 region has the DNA TGTGCCAGCAGTGTTTCCCAGCAAGAGACCCAGTACTTC.

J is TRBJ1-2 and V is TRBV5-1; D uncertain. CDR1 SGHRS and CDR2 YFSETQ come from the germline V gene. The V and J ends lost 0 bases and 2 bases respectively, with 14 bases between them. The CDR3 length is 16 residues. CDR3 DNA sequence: TGCGCCAGCAGCTTGGGGGTGACAAGTACCAACTATGGCTACACCTTC. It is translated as CASSLGVTSTNYGYTF. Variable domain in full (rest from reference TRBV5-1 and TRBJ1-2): KAGVTQTPRYLIKTRGQQVTLSCSPISGHRSVSWYQQTPGQGLQFLFEYFSETQRNKGNFPGRFSGRQFSNSRSEMNVSTLELGDSALYLCASSLGVTSTNYGYTFGSGTRLTVV.

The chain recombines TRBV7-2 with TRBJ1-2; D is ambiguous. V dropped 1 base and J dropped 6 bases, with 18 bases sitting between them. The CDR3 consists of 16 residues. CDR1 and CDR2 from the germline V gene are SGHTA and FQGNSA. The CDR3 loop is CASSLGSGQSFHGYTF. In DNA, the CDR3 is TGTGCCAGCAGCTTAGGGTCTGGGCAGAGTTTCCATGGCTACACCTTC.

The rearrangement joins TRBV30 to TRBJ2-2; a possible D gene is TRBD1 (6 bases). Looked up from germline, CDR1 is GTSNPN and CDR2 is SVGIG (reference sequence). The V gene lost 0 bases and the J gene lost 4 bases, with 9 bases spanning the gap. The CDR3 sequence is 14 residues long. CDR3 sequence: CAWSVWTVTGELFF. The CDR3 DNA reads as TGTGCCTGGAGTGTTTGGACAGTCACCGGGGAGCTGTTTTTT.

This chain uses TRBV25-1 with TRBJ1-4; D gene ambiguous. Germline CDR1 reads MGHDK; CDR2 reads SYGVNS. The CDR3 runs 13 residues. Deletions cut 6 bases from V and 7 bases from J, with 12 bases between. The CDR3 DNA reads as TGTGCCAGCAGGCAATCCAGCGCTGAAAAACTGTTTTTT. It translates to CASRQSSAEKLFF.

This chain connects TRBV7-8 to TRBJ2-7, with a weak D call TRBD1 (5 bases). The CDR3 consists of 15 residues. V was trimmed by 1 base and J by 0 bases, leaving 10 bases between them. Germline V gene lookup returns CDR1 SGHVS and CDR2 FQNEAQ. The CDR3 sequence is CASSLDRTVSYEQYF. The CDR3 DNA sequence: TGTGCCAGCAGCTTAGACAGGACGGTCTCCTACGAGCAGTACTTC.

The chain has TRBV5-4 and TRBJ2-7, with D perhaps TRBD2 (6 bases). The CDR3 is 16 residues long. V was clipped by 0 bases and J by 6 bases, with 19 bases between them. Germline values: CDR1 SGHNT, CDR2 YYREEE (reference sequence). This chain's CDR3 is CASSLALGGALPEQYF. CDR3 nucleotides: TGTGCCAGCAGCTTGGCGCTCGGGGGTGCGCTCCCCGAGCAGTACTTC. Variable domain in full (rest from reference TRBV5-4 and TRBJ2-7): ETGVTQSPTHLIKTRGQQVTLRCSSQSGHNTVSWYQQALGQGPQFIFQYYREEENGRGNFPPRFSGLQFPNYSSELNVNALELDDSALYLCASSLALGGALPEQYFGPGTRLTVT.